One sample yielded the 14 T cell receptor beta chains listed below, sequenced in a study of blood T cell repertoires in COVID-19. Only in-frame clones appear in the TCRdb table, and some are missing; sequencing was by immunoSEQ multiplex PCR. Of approximately 190,000 clones listed, around 83% are singletons. The sample comprised PBMCs or T cells enriched from blood (not recorded which). These receptors were obtained from a woman aged 25 to 39 who had been exposed to COVID-19.

Here the CDR3 DNA reads TGTGCCAGCGGTAGACAGGATGGTGAAAAACTGTTTTTT. As protein: CASGRQDGEKLFF. V usage is TRBV6-5 and J usage is TRBJ1-4, with D possibly being TRBD1 (6 bases). The CDR3 runs to 13 residues. Trimming pared 8 bases from V and 7 bases from J, leaving 14 bases between. The germline V gene has CDR1 MNHEY and CDR2 SVGAGI.

The chain has TRBV2 and TRBJ2-2; D may be TRBD1 (6 bases). This CDR3 is 16 amino acids long. The germline gives CDR1 SNHLY, CDR2 FYNNEI. With 0 bases removed from V and 3 bases from J, the gap between germline ends came to 11 bases. The CDR3 coding sequence is TGTGCCAGCAGTGAAGCGCAGGGGAGTTACACCGGGGAGCTGTTTTTT. The encoded protein is CASSEAQGSYTGELFF.

The chain carries TRBV15 and TRBJ2-7, with 7 positions matching TRBD2. From germline, CDR1 is LNHNV and CDR2 YYDKDF (reference sequence). This CDR3 region has 17 residues. The trim removed 0 bases at V and 0 bases at J, leaving 8 bases unmatched. CDR3 loop: CATSREIRRGSSYEQYF. DNA of the CDR3: TGTGCCACCAGCAGAGAAATTCGGCGGGGGAGCTCCTACGAGCAGTACTTC.

J is TRBJ1-6 and V is TRBV3-1 (or the pseudogene TRBV3-2); a possible D gene is TRBD1 (5 bases). Trimming shortened V by 0 bases and J by 10 bases, and 22 bases separated the two germline ends. CDR1 is LGHDT, CDR2 YNNKEL, per germline (reference sequence). The CDR3 consists of 18 residues. DNA for the CDR3: TGTGCCAGCAGCCAAGAAATTTTCAGGGCAGGCTCCTGGTCACCCCTCCACTTT. Its protein is CASSQEIFRAGSWSPLHF.

This chain uses TRBV24-1 with TRBJ1-3; TRBD1 agrees at 8 bases. The ends lost 8 bases at V and 4 bases at J; junction bases unmatched: 12. In germline, CDR1 is KGHDR, CDR2 SFDVKD. The CDR3 loop spans 16 amino acids. The CDR3 protein is CATMDRANWVGNTIYF. DNA of the CDR3: TGTGCCACCATGGACAGGGCGAATTGGGTCGGAAACACCATATATTTT.

This chain joins TRBV13 and TRBJ2-4; TRBD2 matches at 7 bases. The V gene end was trimmed by 2 bases and the J gene end by 8 bases; junction bases not matched to a gene: 9. The CDR3 is 15 residues long. The V gene's germline CDR1 is PRHDT and CDR2 FYEKMQ (reference sequence). The chain's CDR3 is CASSLRGGVGDIQYF. The CDR3 coding sequence is TGTGCCAGCAGCTTACGCGGGGGAGTTGGGGACATTCAGTACTTC.

The chain uses TRBV18 and TRBJ2-1, with a weak D call TRBD2 (6 bases). Germline CDR1 is KGHSH and CDR2 is LQKENI. CDR3 length: 16 residues. With 6 bases removed from V and 0 bases from J, the gap between germline ends came to 15 bases. This CDR3 reads CASSAAGGSSYNEQFF. CDR3 bases: TGTGCCAGCTCGGCAGCCGGGGGTAGCTCCTACAATGAGCAGTTCTTC.

The genes are TRBV2 and TRBJ2-1; 10 bases align to TRBD2. CDR1 is SNHLY and CDR2 is FYNNEI in the germline V gene. The CDR3 has 14 residues. V dropped 8 bases and J dropped 3; count of bases not matched to a gene: 4. CDR3 in amino acids: CASLLAGGYNEQFF. CDR3 DNA sequence: TGTGCCAGCCTTTTAGCGGGGGGCTACAATGAGCAGTTCTTC.

V is TRBV4-3 and J is TRBJ2-7; D is unclear. V was clipped by 0 bases and J by 3 bases, with 12 bases between them. The CDR3 loop spans 15 amino acids. The germline CDR1 and CDR2 sequences are LGHNA and YSLEER. The CDR3 DNA reads TGCGCCAGCAGCCAAGATCCCAGTACCCACTACGAGCAGTACTTC. The encoded protein is CASSQDPSTHYEQYF.

The chain joins TRBV5-1 to TRBJ1-2; D is ambiguous. Germline loops: CDR1 SGHRS, CDR2 YFSETQ. This CDR3 is 13 amino acids long. Trimming took off 2 bases at V and 2 bases at J, with 7 bases between the two ends. This chain's CDR3 is CASSLSRNYGYTF. CDR3 DNA sequence: TGCGCCAGCAGCTTATCCAGAAACTATGGCTACACCTTC.

The chain is built from TRBV11-3 and TRBJ2-2; D perhaps matches TRBD2 (7 bases). The CDR3 runs 14 residues. With 5 bases removed from V and 5 bases from J, the gap between germline ends came to 12 bases. The germline V gene has CDR1 SGHNT and CDR2 YENEEA. The DNA of the CDR3 is TGTGCCAGCAGCCCAAGGGGGGGAACCGGGGAGCTGTTTTTT. Its translation is CASSPRGGTGELFF.

This chain connects TRBV6-1 to TRBJ1-3, with no clear D. CDR1 MNHNS and CDR2 SASEGT come from the germline V gene. The CDR3 contains 14 residues. Between the trimmed V and J ends, which lost 6 bases and 0 bases, there was a span of 9 bases. CDR3 sequence reads: CASSPDISGNTIYF. CDR3 in DNA: TGTGCCAGCAGCCCAGACATCTCTGGAAACACCATATATTTT.

V gene TRBV5-6 combines with J gene TRBJ1-2; 7 bases are a match to TRBD1. J was trimmed by 1 base and V by 3 bases; bases with no gene match: 3. CDR3 length equals 14 residues. Germline loops: CDR1 SGHDT, CDR2 YYEEEE. CDR3 DNA sequence: TGTGCCAGCAGCTCAGGGGGAAGTAACTATGGCTACACCTTC. Protein product: CASSSGGSNYGYTF.

This clone was recorded many times. The chain recombines TRBV7-2 with TRBJ2-1, with D unresolved. The germline V gene encodes CDR1 SGHTA and CDR2 FQGNSA. This CDR3 spans 15 amino acids. V was pared by 1 base and J by 2 bases, with 9 bases between. CDR3 loop: CASSLGPSAYNEQFF. Here the CDR3 DNA reads TGTGCCAGCAGCTTAGGCCCCTCAGCCTACAATGAGCAGTTCTTC.